These 24 T cell receptor beta chains were sequenced from one sample in a study of CD8 T cells in ankylosing spondylitis. A single record per CDR3 protein comes from TCRdb applying MiXCR to the 5' RACE reads. The table has approximately 300,000 distinct CDR3 sequences, about a fifth seen once. The sequenced material came from blood, either unsorted or a sorted T cell fraction (not recorded which). The source of these receptors is a female donor with ankylosing spondylitis or in good health (not recorded which).

This clonotype occurred a few times. This sequence joins TRBV19 and TRBJ2-1; D not certain. The CDR3 has 16 amino acids. Germline-derived CDR1 and CDR2 are LNHDA and SQIVND (reference sequence). The V and J ends lost 0 bases and 0 bases respectively, with 9 bases between them. The CDR3: CASSIEAFSSYNEQFF. CDR3 bases: TGTGCCAGTAGTATAGAAGCGTTTAGCTCCTACAATGAGCAGTTCTTC.

This clonotype was observed at least ten times. The DNA for the CDR3 is TGCAGTGCTAGAATTAGCGCGGCAGATACGCAGTATTTT. This translates into CSARISAADTQYF. The chain carries TRBV20-1 and TRBJ2-3, with a tentative D call TRBD2 (5 bases). The germline gives CDR1 DFQATT, CDR2 SNEGSKA (reference sequence). V was cut by 2 bases and J by 4 bases, with 10 bases left in between. There are 13 residues in the CDR3.

The chain carries TRBV20-1 and TRBJ2-1, with 13 positions matching TRBD2. V trimming: 3 bases; J trimming: 6 bases; junction bases outside the gene matches: 11. Germline V lookup: CDR1 DFQATT, CDR2 SNEGSKA (reference sequence). The CDR3 consists of 17 residues. CDR3 loop: CSARGRTSGSLGNEQFF. CDR3 bases: TGCAGTGCTAGGGGGAGGACTAGCGGGAGTTTAGGCAATGAGCAGTTCTTC.

This clonotype has only a few counts. V is TRBV20-1 and J is TRBJ2-3, with unresolved D. The germline CDR1 and CDR2 sequences are DFQATT and SNEGSKA (reference sequence). V was trimmed by 5 bases and J by 7 bases, leaving 16 bases between them. This CDR3 contains 13 residues. This CDR3 is CSAPWRPAYTQYF. The CDR3 nucleotides read TGCAGTGCTCCCTGGCGTCCCGCATATACGCAGTATTTT.

The sample holds many counts of this clonotype. The chain recombines TRBV7-9 with TRBJ2-2; D might be TRBD1 or TRBD2, each matching 5 bases. This CDR3 comprises 14 residues. Trimming left V 5 bases short and J 5 bases short, with 12 bases between. CDR1 and CDR2 (germline): SEHNR, FQNEAQ (reference sequence). This CDR3 is CASSPQGETGELFF. The CDR3 DNA is TGTGCCAGCAGCCCCCAGGGAGAGACCGGGGAGCTGTTTTTT.

This clonotype was counted a single time. The chain couples TRBV24-1 to TRBJ2-2, with D uncertain. Per germline, CDR1 KGHDR and CDR2 SFDVKD. V lost 9 bases and J 0 bases, leaving 4 bases between the germline ends. The CDR3 extends over 12 amino acids. The CDR3 nucleotides read TGTGCCACCGCCTCGAACACCGGGGAGCTGTTTTTT. This encodes CATASNTGELFF.

The rearrangement links TRBV10-1 to TRBJ2-3, with D tentatively TRBD2 (6 bases). Germline V lookup: CDR1 WNHNN, CDR2 SYGVQD (reference sequence). V lost 3 bases, J lost 1 base, and 20 bases lay in between. This CDR3 contains 18 residues. The CDR3 loop reads CASSDGSSLTMRTDTQYF. The CDR3 nucleotides read TGCGCCAGCAGTGACGGGAGCTCCCTAACAATGCGCACAGATACGCAGTATTTT.

This clonotype was detected ten times or more. The chain uses TRBV2 and TRBJ2-1; D is ambiguous. The V gene lost 6 bases and the J gene lost 6 bases, with 12 bases spanning the gap. Germline V gives CDR1 SNHLY, CDR2 FYNNEI. This CDR3 comprises 13 residues. The DNA for the CDR3 is TGTGCCAGCAGCTTGTCCCTACGCAATGAGCAGTTCTTC. This gives the protein CASSLSLRNEQFF.

This clonotype was observed a few times. The chain uses TRBV20-1 and TRBJ2-3, with D perhaps given as TRBD1 or TRBD2 (5 bases each). The CDR3 sequence is 15 residues long. Trimming took off 0 bases at V and 0 bases at J, with 10 bases between the two ends. CDR1 and CDR2 (germline): DFQATT, SNEGSKA (reference sequence). The CDR3 DNA is TGCAGTGCTAGAGATCCGAGGGGCAGCACAGATACGCAGTATTTT. Its protein is CSARDPRGSTDTQYF.

This clonotype occurred many times. V gene TRBV12-3 or TRBV12-4 combines with J gene TRBJ2-1, with 7 positions matching TRBD2. This CDR3 spans 13 amino acids. The J segment lost 9 bases and the V segment lost 3 bases, leaving 5 bases of the junction unmatched. The chain's CDR3 is CASSLGSGGEQFF. The DNA for the CDR3 is TGTGCCAGCAGTTTGGGATCGGGGGGTGAGCAGTTCTTC.

The V call is TRBV5-1, the J call TRBJ2-2; 9 bases map to TRBD1. The length of the CDR3 is 13 residues. With V trimmed by 4 bases and J by 9 bases, 4 bases remained unmatched. Per germline, CDR1 SGHRS and CDR2 YFSETQ. The CDR3 region is CASSVDRGRELFF. CDR3 coding DNA: TGCGCCAGCAGCGTGGACAGGGGTAGGGAGCTGTTTTTT.

The CDR3 DNA reads TGTGCCAGCAGTTCCCGACAGGGGATGGGCATGAACACTGAAGCTTTCTTT. This codes for CASSSRQGMGMNTEAFF. The genes are TRBV6-5 and TRBJ1-1; TRBD1 matches 8 bases. J gave up 0 bases and V 4 bases, and 10 bases lay outside the gene matches. Germline CDR1 reads MNHEY; CDR2 reads SVGAGI. The CDR3 is made up of 17 amino acids.

This chain links TRBV10-3 with TRBJ2-6, with D perhaps assigned TRBD1 or TRBD2 (6 bases each). The germline V and J ends were trimmed by 6 bases and 3 bases, with 15 bases remaining between them. Germline CDR1 ENHRY, CDR2 SYGVKD. The CDR3 runs to 16 residues. This chain's CDR3 is CAISQRGAYGANVLTF. CDR3 DNA: TGTGCCATCAGCCAAAGGGGGGCGTATGGGGCCAACGTCCTGACTTTC.

This clonotype appeared a few times. The rearrangement uses TRBV10-3 and TRBJ1-1; 9 nucleotides line up with TRBD1. The CDR3 length is 15 residues. V lost 8 bases and J lost 1; bases outside the gene matches: 8. The germline CDR1 and CDR2 sequences are ENHRY and SYGVKD. Here the CDR3 reads CAIGGGQGRNTEAFF. CDR3 DNA sequence: TGTGCCATCGGCGGGGGACAGGGTAGGAACACTGAAGCTTTCTTT.

This chain joins TRBV7-8 and TRBJ2-2; the D is unclear. V lost 7 bases to trimming and J lost 3 bases, with 15 bases between them. The CDR3 consists of 15 residues. Germline-derived CDR1 and CDR2 are SGHVS and FQNEAQ. Here the CDR3 reads CASNKAGRDTGELFF. The CDR3 DNA sequence: TGTGCCAGCAACAAAGCCGGGCGCGACACCGGGGAGCTGTTTTTT.

This clonotype occurred a few times. CDR3 protein: CASSSRDSRADTQYF. CDR3 DNA: TGTGCCAGCAGCTCCCGGGACAGTCGGGCAGATACGCAGTATTTT. The genes are TRBV7-3 and TRBJ2-3, with TRBD1 identical over 7 bases. This CDR3 is built from 15 residues. Germline V CDR1 and CDR2: SGHTA, FQGTGA. V lost 4 bases to trimming and J lost 4 bases; unmatched junction nucleotides: 8.

The gene calls are TRBV5-1 and TRBJ1-2; D gene ambiguous. Trimming removed 5 bases from V and 1 base from J, with 12 bases in between. CDR1 SGHRS and CDR2 YFSETQ come from the germline V gene. This CDR3 region has 14 residues. The CDR3 region is CASSTRTGNYGYTF. The DNA of the CDR3 is TGCGCCAGCAGTACAAGGACGGGTAACTATGGCTACACCTTC.

V and J are TRBV30 and TRBJ2-3; D unclear. Trimming shortened V by 0 bases and J by 9 bases, and 10 bases separated the two germline ends. Germline CDR1 and CDR2: GTSNPN and SVGIG (reference sequence). This CDR3 has 12 amino acids. The CDR3 loop reads CAWSVRTGTQYF. The CDR3 nucleotides read TGTGCCTGGAGTGTACGAACGGGCACGCAGTATTTT.

A single count supports this clonotype. Given a much more abundant clone one base away, this may be a read error. This sequence joins TRBV3-1 and TRBJ2-7, with D maybe TRBD1 (6 bases). Germline V gives CDR1 LGHDT, CDR2 YNNKEL (reference sequence). The CDR3 is made up of 14 amino acids. The V and J ends lost 2 bases and 8 bases respectively, with 16 bases between them. The DNA for the CDR3 is TGTGCCAGCAGCCAATGGGTAGCTGGGGGCCAGCAGTACTTC. Its protein is CASSQWVAGGQQYF.

This clonotype was recorded a few times. V and J are TRBV7-2 and TRBJ2-1; 12 bases match TRBD2. The germline CDR1 and CDR2 sequences are SGHTA and FQGNSA. The CDR3 sequence is 17 residues long. J was trimmed by 7 bases and V by 1 base; bases with no gene match: 8. CDR3 amino acids: CASSLVLAGGPFNEQFF. The CDR3 bases are TGTGCCAGCAGCTTAGTGCTAGCGGGAGGGCCATTTAATGAGCAGTTCTTC. The full variable domain, completed using reference TRBV7-2 and TRBJ2-1, is GAGVSQSPSNKVTEKGKDVELRCDPISGHTALYWYRQSLGQGLEFLIYFQGNSAPDKSGLPSDRFSAERTGGSVSTLTIQRTQQEDSAVYLCASSLVLAGGPFNEQFFGPGTRLTVL.

This clonotype has at least ten counts. The rearrangement links TRBV4-3 to TRBJ1-6, with D possibly TRBD1 on 5 matching bases. With 1 base removed from V and 9 bases from J, the gap between germline ends came to 16 bases. The CDR3 is 16 residues long. Germline assignment: CDR1 LGHNA and CDR2 YSLEER. Here the CDR3 DNA reads TGCGCCAGCAGCCAAGGACTCAGGGCCAGGGTTTCACCCCTCCACTTT. This translates into CASSQGLRARVSPLHF.

V and J are TRBV15 and TRBJ1-5; D is uncertain. The CDR3 consists of 16 residues. Germline V gene lookup returns CDR1 LNHNV and CDR2 YYDKDF (reference sequence). The germline V and J ends were trimmed by 0 bases and 7 bases, with 16 bases remaining between them. CDR3 protein: CATSRDRLGNEQPQHF. DNA of the CDR3: TGTGCCACCAGCAGAGATAGGTTGGGGAACGAGCAGCCCCAGCATTTT.

The rearrangement uses TRBV7-2 and TRBJ2-4; D remains unclear. Germline V gene sequence: CDR1 SGHTA, CDR2 FQGNSA. The V gene lost 0 bases and the J gene lost 8 bases, with 8 bases spanning the gap. The CDR3 runs 13 residues. CDR3 sequence reads: CASSLAGSHIQYF. CDR3 DNA sequence: TGTGCCAGCAGCTTAGCCGGCAGCCACATTCAGTACTTC.

This clonotype was observed many times. The rearrangement links TRBV20-1 to TRBJ2-7; 8 bases are shared with TRBD2. CDR1 is DFQATT and CDR2 is SNEGSKA in the germline V gene (reference sequence). The V segment lost 7 bases and the J segment 3 bases; nucleotides outside the gene matches: 8. This CDR3 has 13 residues. CDR3 residues: CSGGGLADYEQYF. CDR3 DNA sequence: TGCAGTGGGGGAGGACTAGCTGACTACGAGCAGTACTTC.